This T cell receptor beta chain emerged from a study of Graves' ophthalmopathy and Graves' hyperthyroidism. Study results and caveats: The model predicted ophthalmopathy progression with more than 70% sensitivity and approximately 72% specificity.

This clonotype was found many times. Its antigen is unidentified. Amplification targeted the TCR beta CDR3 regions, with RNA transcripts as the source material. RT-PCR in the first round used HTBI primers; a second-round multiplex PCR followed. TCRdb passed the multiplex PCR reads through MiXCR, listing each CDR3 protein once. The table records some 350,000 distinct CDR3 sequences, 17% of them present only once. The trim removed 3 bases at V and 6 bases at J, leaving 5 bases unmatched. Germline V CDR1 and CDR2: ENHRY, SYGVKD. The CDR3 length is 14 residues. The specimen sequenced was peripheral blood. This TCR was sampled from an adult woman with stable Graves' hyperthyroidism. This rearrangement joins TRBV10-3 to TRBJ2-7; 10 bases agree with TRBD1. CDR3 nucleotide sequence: TGTGCCATCAGTGAAACCGGGACAGGGGTCGAGCAGTACTTC. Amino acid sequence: CAISETGTGVEQYF.